The next 29 T cell receptor beta chains were all read from a single sample in a study of identical twins. TCRdb processed the 5' RACE reads anew with MiXCR; each CDR3 protein has one entry. Of a few hundred thousand distinct CDR3 sequences listed, approximately 8.3% are singletons. These data are also associated with another study on yellow fever vaccine responses in identical twins.

Sequenced material: CD8+ T cells sorted from blood. The receptors derive from a woman between 18 and 29 years old in good health.

This clonotype was counted only a few times. The CDR3 reads CASSPSDPRPGNTIYF. DNA of the CDR3: TGTGCCAGCAGCCCTTCGGACCCGCGGCCTGGAAACACCATATATTTT. This rearrangement joins TRBV9 to TRBJ1-3; D is ambiguous. This CDR3 has 16 residues. V gave up 4 bases and J gave up 2 bases, with 16 bases separating them. Germline V CDR1 and CDR2: SGDLS, YYNGEE.

The chain couples TRBV20-1 to TRBJ2-4; either TRBD1 or TRBD2 may supply D (5 bases each). Germline V gene sequence: CDR1 DFQATT, CDR2 SNEGSKA (reference sequence). Trimming stripped 0 bases from V and 8 bases from J, with 11 bases between. This CDR3 spans 13 amino acids. CDR3 DNA sequence: TGCAGTGCTAGAGACGGGACGTCTTACATTCAGTACTTC. Its translation is CSARDGTSYIQYF.

This clonotype came up once. The J gene is TRBJ2-5, the V gene TRBV12-3 or TRBV12-4; unclear D gene. The V end lost 1 base, the J end lost 7 bases, and 10 bases lay between the germline ends. The CDR3 is 13 amino acids. The DNA of the CDR3 is TGTGCCAGCAGTTTAGGGTTGGAAGGGACCCAGTACTTC. Its protein product is CASSLGLEGTQYF.

The chain uses TRBV7-9 and TRBJ2-7; possibly TRBD1 for D (6 bases). The germline V gene has CDR1 SEHNR and CDR2 FQNEAQ (reference sequence). This CDR3 region has 17 residues. V lost 1 base to trimming and J lost 3 bases, with 19 bases between them. For the CDR3, the DNA is TGTGCCAGCAGCTTAGGGGAGAGGCAGGGGCCCCTCTACGAGCAGTACTTC. Amino acids: CASSLGERQGPLYEQYF.

This clonotype was seen only a few times. Compared with germline, one end of the junction differs, possibly owing to a read error. This sequence joins TRBV7-7 and TRBJ2-7; tentative D call: TRBD1 (5 bases). The CDR3 is 16 amino acids. Germline V gene lookup returns CDR1 SSHAT and CDR2 FNYEAQ (reference sequence). CDR3 DNA: TGTGCTAGCAGCTCAAATTTGCAGGGATCGACCTACGAGCAGTACTTC. Amino acids: CASSSNLQGSTYEQYF.

This clonotype was recorded a few times. The chain links TRBV7-9 to TRBJ2-7; D uncertain. Germline assignment: CDR1 SEHNR and CDR2 FQNEAQ (reference sequence). V was shortened by 5 bases and J by 3 bases, with 11 bases between the two germline ends. The CDR3 loop spans 13 amino acids. The CDR3 bases are TGTGCCAGCAGCGACCAGACAAACTACGAGCAGTACTTC. Protein sequence: CASSDQTNYEQYF.

This clonotype was found a few times. The chain couples TRBV6-5 to TRBJ2-2; D is undetermined. The germline V gene has CDR1 MNHEY and CDR2 SVGAGI. Between the trimmed V and J ends, which lost 0 bases and 6 bases, there was a span of 8 bases. There are 14 residues in the CDR3. CDR3 region: CASSYSWESGELFF. DNA for the CDR3: TGTGCCAGCAGTTACTCGTGGGAATCCGGGGAGCTGTTTTTT.

At least ten counts were recorded for this clonotype. The chain uses TRBV4-3 and TRBJ2-7; no reliable D call. Per germline, CDR1 LGHNA and CDR2 YSLEER. The CDR3 consists of 15 residues. The V and J ends lost 0 bases and 2 bases respectively, with 11 bases between them. The CDR3 region is CASSQDRDGAYEQYF. CDR3 DNA sequence: TGCGCCAGCAGCCAAGATCGTGACGGTGCCTACGAGCAGTACTTC.

This clonotype was seen a handful of times. The CDR3 region has the DNA TGTGCCAGCAGTTTGTCCACTGCCGACTACGAGCAGTACTTC. It is translated as CASSLSTADYEQYF. This rearrangement joins TRBV27 to TRBJ2-7; D is undetermined. The germline V and J ends were trimmed by 3 bases and 3 bases, with 12 bases remaining between them. The CDR3 covers 14 residues. Germline V gene sequence: CDR1 MNHEY, CDR2 SMNVEV (reference sequence).

This clonotype was counted many times. This chain joins TRBV27 and TRBJ2-4; D might be TRBD1 or TRBD2, each matching 7 bases. Germline CDR1 reads MNHEY; CDR2 reads SMNVEV (reference sequence). With 6 bases removed from V and 5 bases from J, the gap between germline ends came to 17 bases. This CDR3 is 15 amino acids long. The CDR3 nucleotides read TGTGCCAGCAGAGGTTGGGGAGGGGGCGAAAACATTCAGTACTTC. Residues: CASRGWGGGENIQYF.

This chain joins TRBV6-2 or TRBV6-3 and TRBJ2-1, with no clear D. V lost 0 bases and J lost 0, with 9 bases in between. CDR1 MNHEY and CDR2 SVGEGT come from the germline V gene. The CDR3 contains 16 residues. The CDR3 loop reads CASSYSFLVSYNEQFF. The CDR3, as DNA: TGTGCCAGCAGTTACTCATTCCTAGTCTCCTACAATGAGCAGTTCTTC.

This clonotype came up a few times. The V and J genes are TRBV21-1 and TRBJ2-1; TRBD1 reflects the table's D call only, with no check against the DNA. TRBV21-1 is termed a pseudogene. The CDR3 consists of 14 residues. The CDR3 spells CASNGHGQNNEQFF. CDR3 nucleotide sequence: TGTGCCAGCAACGGTCACGGACAGAACAATGAGCAGTTCTTC.

The chain joins TRBV27 to TRBJ1-5, with a tentative D call TRBD1 (6 bases). The length of the CDR3 is 14 residues. Trimming took off 5 bases at V and 10 bases at J, with 18 bases between the two ends. CDR1 MNHEY and CDR2 SMNVEV come from the germline V gene (reference sequence). The CDR3 nucleotides read TGTGCCAGCAGTCGGGACATCCGTATTGGCCCCCAGCATTTT. Residues: CASSRDIRIGPQHF.

Ten or more counts support this clonotype. The chain is built from TRBV7-9 and TRBJ2-1, with 7 bases identical to TRBD2. Germline assignment: CDR1 SEHNR and CDR2 FQNEAQ (reference sequence). Trimming removed 5 bases from V and 3 bases from J; junction bases left unmatched: 10. CDR3 size: 16 residues. The CDR3 is CASSIKGGAGYNEQFF. In DNA form, the CDR3 reads TGTGCCAGCAGCATAAAGGGAGGGGCTGGCTACAATGAGCAGTTCTTC. Full variable domain (remainder filled in from reference TRBV7-9 and TRBJ2-1): DTGVSQNPRHKITKRGQNVTFRCDPISEHNRLYWYRQTLGQGPEFLTYFQNEAQLEKSRLLSDRFSAERPKGSFSTLEIQRTEQGDSAMYLCASSIKGGAGYNEQFFGPGTRLTVL.

This clonotype was detected only a few times. The chain couples TRBV6-4 to TRBJ2-7, with 12 bases identical to TRBD2. CDR1 and CDR2 (germline): MRHNA, SNTAGT. The CDR3 extends over 12 amino acids. The trim removed 6 bases at V and 6 bases at J, leaving 0 bases unmatched. As DNA, the CDR3 is TGTGCCAGCAGGGGACTAGCGGGCGAGCAGTACTTC. Translating gives CASRGLAGEQYF.

This clonotype was counted only a few times. This chain connects TRBV27 to TRBJ2-5; the D is unclear. Trimming took off 3 bases at V and 1 base at J, with 9 bases between the two ends. Germline loops: CDR1 MNHEY, CDR2 SMNVEV (reference sequence). This CDR3 is 14 amino acids long. The CDR3 region has the DNA TGTGCCAGCAGTTTCCGACGGGTCCAAGAGACCCAGTACTTC. Its protein is CASSFRRVQETQYF.

The rearrangement links TRBV29-1 to TRBJ1-2; TRBD1 matches 9 bases. With V trimmed by 3 bases and J by 6 bases, 5 bases remained unmatched. This CDR3 has 13 amino acids. Germline V CDR1 and CDR2: SQVTM, ANQGSEA. The CDR3 DNA sequence: TGCAGCGTTGAGGAACAGGGGGCCCATGGCTACACCTTC. Translation: CSVEEQGAHGYTF.

This sequence joins TRBV28 and TRBJ2-1; D is uncertain. The CDR3 covers 16 residues. Germline CDR1 MDHEN, CDR2 SYDVKM. The V end was cut by 4 bases, the J end by 3 bases, with 16 bases between. CDR3 region: CASSYPQALIYNEQFF. In nucleotides, the CDR3 is TGTGCCAGCAGTTATCCTCAAGCCCTGATCTACAATGAGCAGTTCTTC.

This clonotype was observed a handful of times. The chain uses TRBV4-3 and TRBJ2-7, with 11 positions matching TRBD2. The ends lost 0 bases at V and 3 bases at J; junction bases unmatched: 10. Germline-derived CDR1 and CDR2 are LGHNA and YSLEER. The CDR3 spans 18 residues. CDR3 amino acids: CASSQDRGGLAASYEQYF. CDR3 DNA sequence: TGCGCCAGCAGCCAAGATAGAGGGGGACTAGCGGCAAGCTACGAGCAGTACTTC.

This chain links TRBV11-2 with TRBJ2-2; tentatively, D is TRBD2 (6 bases). Between the trimmed V and J ends, which lost 2 bases and 6 bases, there was a span of 19 bases. Germline assignment: CDR1 SGHAT and CDR2 FQNNGV. The CDR3 length is 17 residues. The DNA for the CDR3 is TGTGCCAGCAGCTTAAGGGAGGTCAGGGTTGGAGCCGGGGAGCTGTTTTTT. Amino acids: CASSLREVRVGAGELFF.

This clonotype was observed many times. The chain has TRBV9 and TRBJ2-7, with D perhaps TRBD2 (6 bases). The CDR3 sequence is 14 residues long. In germline, CDR1 is SGDLS, CDR2 YYNGEE. The V and J ends lost 1 base and 4 bases respectively, with 12 bases between them. The CDR3 nucleotides are TGTGCCAGCAGCGTAAACCTCGCGGGGTACGAGCAGTACTTC. Residues: CASSVNLAGYEQYF.

This clonotype was detected ten times or more. This sequence joins TRBV12-3 or TRBV12-4 and TRBJ2-4; 8 nucleotides match TRBD2. The CDR3 spans 14 residues. Germline trimming cut 6 bases from V and 6 bases from J; bases unmatched to any gene: 7. The chain's CDR3 is CASSPGLGGNIQYF. The CDR3 bases are TGTGCCAGCAGCCCGGGACTAGGGGGAAACATTCAGTACTTC.

This chain's CDR3 is CASSRTISYEQYF. CDR3 sequence (DNA): TGTGCCAGCAGCCGAACCATTTCCTACGAGCAGTACTTC. V is TRBV4-2 and J is TRBJ2-7; D is undetermined. Germline V gene data show CDR1 as LGHNA and CDR2 as YNFKEQ. Trimming took off 4 bases at V and 1 base at J, with 8 bases between the two ends. The CDR3 is 13 residues long.

This clonotype appeared many times. The J gene is TRBJ1-5, the V gene TRBV27; 9 bases are shared with TRBD1. CDR3 length equals 18 residues. Germline CDR1 and CDR2: MNHEY and SMNVEV (reference sequence). With V trimmed by 2 bases and J by 3 bases, 11 bases remained unmatched. CDR3 region: CASSLLGQGTENNQPQHF. CDR3 bases: TGTGCCAGCAGTTTACTCGGACAGGGGACGGAGAACAATCAGCCCCAGCATTTT.

This clonotype was seen more than once but under ten times. V usage is TRBV12-3 or TRBV12-4 and J usage is TRBJ1-5; D call uncertain. Trimming removed 6 bases at V and 6 bases at J, with 12 bases between. This CDR3 contains 13 residues. CDR3 sequence reads: CASSPPGAQPQHF. CDR3 bases: TGTGCCAGCAGCCCGCCGGGAGCTCAGCCCCAGCATTTT.

Ten or more counts support this clonotype. V and J are TRBV4-1 and TRBJ2-3; no definite D call. The germline gives CDR1 MGHRA, CDR2 YSYEKL. This CDR3 has 16 amino acids. Trimming shortened V by 4 bases and J by 0 bases, and 14 bases separated the two germline ends. The CDR3 sequence is CASSPRVAASTDTQYF. As DNA, the CDR3 is TGCGCCAGCAGCCCTCGGGTAGCTGCTAGCACAGATACGCAGTATTTT.

This clonotype showed up many times. The chain combines TRBV12-3 or TRBV12-4 with TRBJ2-7; TRBD2 is a possible D gene (5 bases). V was clipped by 6 bases and J by 1 base, with 10 bases between them. The CDR3 runs 13 residues. The CDR3 loop is CASSGEGSYEQYF. The CDR3 DNA sequence: TGTGCCAGCAGCGGCGAGGGATCCTACGAGCAGTACTTC.

This clonotype was seen only a few times. This chain connects TRBV7-9 to TRBJ2-1; 13 bases are a match to TRBD2. CDR1 and CDR2 (germline): SEHNR, FQNEAQ (reference sequence). The CDR3 consists of 15 residues. The ends lost 8 bases at V and 7 bases at J; junction bases unmatched: 8. The chain's CDR3 is CASSQGLAGWNEQFF. Written as DNA, the CDR3 is TGTGCCAGCTCCCAGGGACTAGCGGGATGGAATGAGCAGTTCTTC.

J is TRBJ2-7 and V is TRBV7-6; D may be TRBD1 (6 bases). The CDR3 contains 14 residues. CDR1 SGHVS and CDR2 FNYEAQ come from the germline V gene. Deletions cut 3 bases from V and 0 bases from J, with 9 bases between. The CDR3 loop reads CASSLDSYSYEQYF. As DNA, the CDR3 is TGTGCCAGCAGCTTGGACAGTTACTCCTACGAGCAGTACTTC.